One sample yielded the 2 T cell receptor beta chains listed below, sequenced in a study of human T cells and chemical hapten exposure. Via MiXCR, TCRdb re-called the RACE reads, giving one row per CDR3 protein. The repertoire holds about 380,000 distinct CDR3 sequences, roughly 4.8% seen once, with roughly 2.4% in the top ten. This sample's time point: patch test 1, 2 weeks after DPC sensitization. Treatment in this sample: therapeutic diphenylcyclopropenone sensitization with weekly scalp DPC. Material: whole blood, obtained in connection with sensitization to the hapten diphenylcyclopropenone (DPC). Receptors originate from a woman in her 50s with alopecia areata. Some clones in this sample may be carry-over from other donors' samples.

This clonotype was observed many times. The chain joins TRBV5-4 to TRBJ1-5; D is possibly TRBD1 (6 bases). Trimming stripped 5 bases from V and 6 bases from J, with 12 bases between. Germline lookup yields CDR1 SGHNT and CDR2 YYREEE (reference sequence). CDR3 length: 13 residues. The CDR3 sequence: CASSIQGSQPQHF. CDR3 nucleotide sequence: TGTGCCAGCAGTATACAGGGAAGTCAGCCCCAGCATTTT.

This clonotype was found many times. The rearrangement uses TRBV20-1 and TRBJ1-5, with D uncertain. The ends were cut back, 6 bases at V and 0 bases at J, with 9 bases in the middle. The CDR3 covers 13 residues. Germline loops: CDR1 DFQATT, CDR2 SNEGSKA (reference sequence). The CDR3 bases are TGCAGTGCCGCTTTAAGTAGCAATCAGCCCCAGCATTTT. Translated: CSAALSSNQPQHF.